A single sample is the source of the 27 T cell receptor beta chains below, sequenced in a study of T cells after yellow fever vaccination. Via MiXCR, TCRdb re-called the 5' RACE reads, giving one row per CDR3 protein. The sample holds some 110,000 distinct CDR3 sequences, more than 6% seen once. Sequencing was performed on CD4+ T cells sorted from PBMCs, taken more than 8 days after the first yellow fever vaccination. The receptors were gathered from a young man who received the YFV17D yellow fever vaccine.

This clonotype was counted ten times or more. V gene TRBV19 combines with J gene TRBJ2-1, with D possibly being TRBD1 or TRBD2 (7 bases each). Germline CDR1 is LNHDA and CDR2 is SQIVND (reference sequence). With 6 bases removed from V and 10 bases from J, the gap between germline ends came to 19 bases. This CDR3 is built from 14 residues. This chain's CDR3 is CASSPGGQGEEQFF. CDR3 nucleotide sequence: TGTGCCAGTAGCCCCGGGGGGCAGGGGGAGGAGCAGTTCTTC. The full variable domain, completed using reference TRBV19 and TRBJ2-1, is DGGITQSPKYLFRKEGQNVTLSCEQNLNHDAMYWYRQDPGQGLRLIYYSQIVNDFQKGDIAEGYSVSREKKESFPLTVTSAQKNPTAFYLCASSPGGQGEEQFFGPGTRLTVL.

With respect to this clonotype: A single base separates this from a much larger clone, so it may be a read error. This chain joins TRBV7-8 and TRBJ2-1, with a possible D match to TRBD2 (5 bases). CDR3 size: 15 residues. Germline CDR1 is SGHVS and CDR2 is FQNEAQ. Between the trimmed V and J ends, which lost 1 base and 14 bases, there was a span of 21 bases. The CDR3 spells CASSLGTQGRRVEFF. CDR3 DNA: TGTGCCAGCAGCTTAGGTACGCAAGGAAGGCGGGTAGAGTTCTTC.

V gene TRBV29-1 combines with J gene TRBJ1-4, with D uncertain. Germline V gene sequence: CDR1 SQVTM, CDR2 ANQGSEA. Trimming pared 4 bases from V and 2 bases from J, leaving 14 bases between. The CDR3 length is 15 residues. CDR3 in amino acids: CSVGPPLGTNEKLFF. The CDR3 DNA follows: TGCAGCGTTGGGCCCCCTCTGGGCACTAATGAAAAACTGTTTTTT.

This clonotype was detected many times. For the CDR3, the DNA is TGTGCCAGCAGCTACGCGAGGTCTGGAAACACCATATATTTT. This encodes CASSYARSGNTIYF. The chain couples TRBV7-2 to TRBJ1-3; unclear D gene. Germline CDR1 SGHTA, CDR2 FQGNSA. V lost 4 bases to trimming and J lost 1 base, with 8 bases between them. The CDR3 is 14 amino acids.

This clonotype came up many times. The CDR3 bases are TGTGCCAGCAGCGGGACAGGGAAGGGCACCGGGGAGCTGTTTTTT. Translation gives CASSGTGKGTGELFF. V and J are TRBV5-4 and TRBJ2-2, with 9 bases fitting TRBD1. Unmatched junction bases numbered 5, after V lost 4 bases and J lost 4 bases. The CDR3 totals 15 residues. CDR1 SGHNT and CDR2 YYREEE come from the germline V gene (reference sequence). The full variable domain, completed using reference TRBV5-4 and TRBJ2-2, is ETGVTQSPTHLIKTRGQQVTLRCSSQSGHNTVSWYQQALGQGPQFIFQYYREEENGRGNFPPRFSGLQFPNYSSELNVNALELDDSALYLCASSGTGKGTGELFFGEGSRLTVL.

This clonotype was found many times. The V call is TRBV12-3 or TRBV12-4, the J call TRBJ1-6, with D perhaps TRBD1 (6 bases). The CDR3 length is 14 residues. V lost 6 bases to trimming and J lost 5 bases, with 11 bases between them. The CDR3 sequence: CASRQGYDNSPLHF. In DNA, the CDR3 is TGTGCCAGCAGGCAGGGGTACGATAATTCACCCCTCCACTTT.

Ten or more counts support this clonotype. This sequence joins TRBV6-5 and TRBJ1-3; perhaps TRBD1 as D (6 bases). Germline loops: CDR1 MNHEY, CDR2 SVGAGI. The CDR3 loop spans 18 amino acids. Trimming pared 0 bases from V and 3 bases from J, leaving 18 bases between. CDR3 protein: CASSYSIDRSLSGNTIYF. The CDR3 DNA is TGTGCCAGCAGTTACTCCATAGACAGGTCCCTAAGTGGAAACACCATATATTTT.

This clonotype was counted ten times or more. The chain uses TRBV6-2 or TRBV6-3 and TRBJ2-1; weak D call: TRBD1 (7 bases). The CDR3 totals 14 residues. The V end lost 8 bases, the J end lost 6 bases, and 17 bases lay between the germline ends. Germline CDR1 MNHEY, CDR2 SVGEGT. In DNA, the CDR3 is TGTGCCAGCCTCCGGGGGACAGCTGGCAATGAGCAGTTCTTC. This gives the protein CASLRGTAGNEQFF.

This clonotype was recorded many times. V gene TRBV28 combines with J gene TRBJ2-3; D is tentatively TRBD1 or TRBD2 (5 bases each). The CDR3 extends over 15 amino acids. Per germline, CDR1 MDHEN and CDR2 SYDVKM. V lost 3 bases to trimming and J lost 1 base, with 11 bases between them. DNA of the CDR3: TGTGCCAGCAGTTTGGGGGTAGTGGGCACAGATACGCAGTATTTT. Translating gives CASSLGVVGTDTQYF.

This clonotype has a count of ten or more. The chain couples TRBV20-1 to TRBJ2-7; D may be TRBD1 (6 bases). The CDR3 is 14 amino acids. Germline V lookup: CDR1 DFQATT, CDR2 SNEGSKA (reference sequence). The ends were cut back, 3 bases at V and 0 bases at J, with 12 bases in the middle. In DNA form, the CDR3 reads TGCAGTGCTAGCCCGGGACAAAGCTCCTACGAGCAGTACTTC. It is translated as CSASPGQSSYEQYF.

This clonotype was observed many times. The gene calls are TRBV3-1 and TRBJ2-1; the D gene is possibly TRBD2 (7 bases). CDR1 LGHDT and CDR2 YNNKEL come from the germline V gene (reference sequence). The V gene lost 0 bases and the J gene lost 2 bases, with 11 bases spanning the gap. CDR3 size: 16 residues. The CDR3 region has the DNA TGTGCCAGCAGCCAAGATTACGGGGGGCCCTACAATGAGCAGTTCTTC. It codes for CASSQDYGGPYNEQFF.

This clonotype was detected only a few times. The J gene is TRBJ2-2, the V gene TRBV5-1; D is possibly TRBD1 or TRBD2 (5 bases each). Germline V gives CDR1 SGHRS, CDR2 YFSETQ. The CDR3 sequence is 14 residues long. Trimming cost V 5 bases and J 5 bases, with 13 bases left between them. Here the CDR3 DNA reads TGCGCCAGCAGTTCCGGGACCCTTACCGGGGAGCTGTTTTTT. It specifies CASSSGTLTGELFF. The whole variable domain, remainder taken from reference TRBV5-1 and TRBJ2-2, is KAGVTQTPRYLIKTRGQQVTLSCSPISGHRSVSWYQQTPGQGLQFLFEYFSETQRNKGNFPGRFSGRQFSNSRSEMNVSTLELGDSALYLCASSSGTLTGELFFGEGSRLTVL.

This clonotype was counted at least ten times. The DNA for the CDR3 is TGTGCCAGCAGCGAACAGGGCTACGAGCAGTACGTC. Translating gives CASSEQGYEQYV. The chain carries TRBV12-3 or TRBV12-4 and TRBJ2-7, with a tentative D call TRBD1 (6 bases). The CDR3 contains 12 residues. V was pared by 6 bases and J by 3 bases, with 9 bases between.

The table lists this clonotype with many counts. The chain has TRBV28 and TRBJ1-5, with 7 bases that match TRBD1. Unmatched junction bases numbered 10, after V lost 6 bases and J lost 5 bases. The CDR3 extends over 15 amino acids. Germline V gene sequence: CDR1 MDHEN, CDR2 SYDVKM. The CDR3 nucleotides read TGTGCCAGCAGCCCGACAGGGAATAACGATCAGCCCCAGCATTTT. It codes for CASSPTGNNDQPQHF.

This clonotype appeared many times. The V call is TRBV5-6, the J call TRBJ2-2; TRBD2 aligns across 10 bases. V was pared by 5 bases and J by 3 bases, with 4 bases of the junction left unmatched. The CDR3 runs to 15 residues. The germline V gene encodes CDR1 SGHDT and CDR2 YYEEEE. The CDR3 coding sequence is TGTGCCAGCAGTAGAGGACTAGCGGACACCGGGGAGCTGTTTTTT. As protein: CASSRGLADTGELFF.

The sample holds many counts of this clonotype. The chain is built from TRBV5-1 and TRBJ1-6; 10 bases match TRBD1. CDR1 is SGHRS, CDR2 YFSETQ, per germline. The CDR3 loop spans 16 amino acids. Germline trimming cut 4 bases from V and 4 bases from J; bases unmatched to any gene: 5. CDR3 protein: CASSPGTGAYNSPLHF. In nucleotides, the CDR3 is TGCGCCAGCAGCCCCGGGACAGGGGCGTATAATTCACCCCTCCACTTT.

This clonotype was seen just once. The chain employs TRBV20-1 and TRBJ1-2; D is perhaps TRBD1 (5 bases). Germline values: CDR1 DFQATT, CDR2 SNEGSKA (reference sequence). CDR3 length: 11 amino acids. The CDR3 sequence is CIWGQEYGYTF. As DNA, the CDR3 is TGCATCTGGGGCCAGGAATATGGCTACACCTTC.

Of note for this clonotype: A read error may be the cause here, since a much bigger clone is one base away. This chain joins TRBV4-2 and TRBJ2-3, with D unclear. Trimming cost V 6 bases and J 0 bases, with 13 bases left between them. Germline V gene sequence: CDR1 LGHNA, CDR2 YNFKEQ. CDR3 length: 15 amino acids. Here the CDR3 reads CASRSRVASTDTQYF. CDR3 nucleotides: TGTGCCAGCAGATCCCGGGTAGCTAGCACAGATACGCAGTATTTT.

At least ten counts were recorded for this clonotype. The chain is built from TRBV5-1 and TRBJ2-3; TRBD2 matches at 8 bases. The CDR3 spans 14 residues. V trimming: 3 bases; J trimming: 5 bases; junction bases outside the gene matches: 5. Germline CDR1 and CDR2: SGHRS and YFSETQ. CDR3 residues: CASSSTAGGDTQYF. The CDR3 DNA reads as TGCGCCAGCAGCTCCACTGCGGGGGGAGATACGCAGTATTTT. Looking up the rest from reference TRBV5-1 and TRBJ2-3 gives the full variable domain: KAGVTQTPRYLIKTRGQQVTLSCSPISGHRSVSWYQQTPGQGLQFLFEYFSETQRNKGNFPGRFSGRQFSNSRSEMNVSTLELGDSALYLCASSSTAGGDTQYFGPGTRLTVL.

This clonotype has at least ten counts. The CDR3 bases are TGCGCCAGCAGCTGGTGGACAGGGTACAACAATGAGCAGTTCTTC. Translation: CASSWWTGYNNEQFF. The rearrangement joins TRBV5-1 to TRBJ2-1; 8 bases are shared with TRBD1. The CDR3 runs to 15 residues. Germline assignment: CDR1 SGHRS and CDR2 YFSETQ. The V and J ends lost 3 bases and 5 bases, in that order; junction bases with no gene match: 7.

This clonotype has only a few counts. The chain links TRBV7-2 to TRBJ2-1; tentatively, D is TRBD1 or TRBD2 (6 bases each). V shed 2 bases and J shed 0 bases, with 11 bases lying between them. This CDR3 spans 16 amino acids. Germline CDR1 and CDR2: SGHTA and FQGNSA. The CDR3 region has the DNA TGTGCCAGCAGCTTAAACGGGGGCCTCTCCTACAATGAGCAGTTCTTC. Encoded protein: CASSLNGGLSYNEQFF.

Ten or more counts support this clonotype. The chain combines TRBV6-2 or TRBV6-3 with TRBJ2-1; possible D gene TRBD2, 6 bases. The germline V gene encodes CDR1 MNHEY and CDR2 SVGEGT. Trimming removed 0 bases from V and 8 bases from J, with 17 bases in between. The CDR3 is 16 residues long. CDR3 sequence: CASSYSTREVSHEQFF. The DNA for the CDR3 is TGTGCCAGCAGTTACTCTACGCGGGAAGTTTCTCATGAGCAGTTCTTC.

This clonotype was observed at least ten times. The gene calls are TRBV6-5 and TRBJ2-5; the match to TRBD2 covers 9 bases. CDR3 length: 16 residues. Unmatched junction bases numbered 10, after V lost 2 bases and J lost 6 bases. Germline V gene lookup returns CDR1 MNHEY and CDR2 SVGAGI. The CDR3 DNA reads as TGTGCCAGCAGTTACCTAGGTAGCGGGGGTCAGAAGACCCAGTACTTC. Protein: CASSYLGSGGQKTQYF.

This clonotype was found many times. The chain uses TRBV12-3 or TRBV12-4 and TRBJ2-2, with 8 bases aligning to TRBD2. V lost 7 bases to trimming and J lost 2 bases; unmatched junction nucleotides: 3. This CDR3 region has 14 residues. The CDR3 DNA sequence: TGTGCCAGCACCGGGACTAGAAACACCGGGGAGCTGTTTTTT. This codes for CASTGTRNTGELFF.

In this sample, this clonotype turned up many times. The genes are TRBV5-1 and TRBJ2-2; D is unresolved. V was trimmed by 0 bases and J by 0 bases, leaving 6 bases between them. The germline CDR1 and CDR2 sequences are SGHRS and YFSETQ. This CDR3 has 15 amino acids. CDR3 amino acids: CASSLGVTNTGELFF. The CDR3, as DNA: TGCGCCAGCAGCTTGGGGGTCACGAACACCGGGGAGCTGTTTTTT.

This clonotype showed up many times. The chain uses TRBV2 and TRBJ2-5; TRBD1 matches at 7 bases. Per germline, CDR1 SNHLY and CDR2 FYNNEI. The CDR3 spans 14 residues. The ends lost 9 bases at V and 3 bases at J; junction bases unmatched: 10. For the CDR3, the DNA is TGTGCCAGTCGGGACAGTAGTACCAAAGAGACCCAGTACTTC. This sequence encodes CASRDSSTKETQYF.

This chain's CDR3 is CASSLTQTDGYTF. The CDR3 bases are TGTGCCAGCAGTCTGACTCAGACAGATGGCTACACCTTC. V is TRBV12-3 or TRBV12-4 and J is TRBJ1-2, with D tentatively TRBD1 (5 bases). The CDR3 loop spans 13 amino acids. With 5 bases removed from V and 6 bases from J, the gap between germline ends came to 13 bases.